This is a list of T cell receptor beta chains from one sample in a study of blood T cell repertoires in COVID-19. The table came from immunoSEQ multiplex PCR; TCRdb's copy has only in-frame clones and leaves some out. Of roughly 200,000 clones listed, about 80% are singletons. Sequenced sample: peripheral blood. These receptors were taken from a man aged 60 to 69 with acute or convalescent COVID-19. The CDR3 runs from the conserved cysteine through the conserved F or W. Each record gives: V gene, CDR3 protein.

V gene: TRBV29-1
CDR3 protein: CSVTGGESYEQYF

V gene: TRBV27
CDR3 protein: CASSSPRVYSTDTQYF

V gene: TRBV29-1
CDR3 protein: CSVGDRGQSYEQYF

V gene: TRBV14
CDR3 protein: CASSQDRGNIQYF

V gene: TRBV5-4
CDR3 protein: CASTLGQIDYGYTF

V gene: TRBV4-2
CDR3 protein: CASSQDAGQNYGYTF

V gene: TRBV10-3
CDR3 protein: CAISGGQNYGYTF

V gene: TRBV5-4
CDR3 protein: CASSRDSQETQYF

V gene: TRBV6-2/TRBV6-3
CDR3 protein: CASSYSQGQQPQHF

V gene: TRBV29-1
CDR3 protein: CSVGVQDTQYF

V gene: TRBV24-1
CDR3 protein: CATSDLTGEAFF

V gene: TRBV19
CDR3 protein: CASSTGGLKSTEAFF

V gene: TRBV4-3
CDR3 protein: CASSQELGNEQFF

V gene: TRBV5-4
CDR3 protein: CASSSLQGVDPEAFF

V gene: TRBV5-6
CDR3 protein: CASSFGGQGTEAFF

V gene: TRBV6-2/TRBV6-3
CDR3 protein: CASSYEELNTEAFF

V gene: TRBV5-1
CDR3 protein: CASSSTNTGELFF

V gene: TRBV3-1/TRBV3-2
CDR3 protein: CASSPTVRQPQHF

V gene: TRBV4-2
CDR3 protein: CASSQRPAVGEQYF

V gene: TRBV4-1
CDR3 protein: CASSQDQYDGDTEAFF

V gene: TRBV4-3
CDR3 protein: CASSQEPGGLGAQTQYF

V gene: TRBV2
CDR3 protein: CASSVLANEKLFF

V gene: TRBV6-2/TRBV6-3
CDR3 protein: CASSYIPGTTEAFF

V gene: TRBV7-2
CDR3 protein: CASSLGQGFNSPLHF

V gene: TRBV19
CDR3 protein: CASSISGQGWTEAFF

V gene: TRBV24-1
CDR3 protein: CATSDLFCKNIQYF

V gene: TRBV28
CDR3 protein: CASRTGTGLDGYTF

V gene: TRBV9
CDR3 protein: CASSVTSMNTEAFF

V gene: TRBV7-2
CDR3 protein: CASSLGAGGPLSYEQYF

V gene: TRBV5-4
CDR3 protein: CASSLGQGVYNEQFF

V gene: TRBV5-4
CDR3 protein: CASSLEGTRGNEQFF

V gene: TRBV15
CDR3 protein: CATSSEGHDEKLFF

V gene: TRBV2
CDR3 protein: CASRVYDRDQPQHF